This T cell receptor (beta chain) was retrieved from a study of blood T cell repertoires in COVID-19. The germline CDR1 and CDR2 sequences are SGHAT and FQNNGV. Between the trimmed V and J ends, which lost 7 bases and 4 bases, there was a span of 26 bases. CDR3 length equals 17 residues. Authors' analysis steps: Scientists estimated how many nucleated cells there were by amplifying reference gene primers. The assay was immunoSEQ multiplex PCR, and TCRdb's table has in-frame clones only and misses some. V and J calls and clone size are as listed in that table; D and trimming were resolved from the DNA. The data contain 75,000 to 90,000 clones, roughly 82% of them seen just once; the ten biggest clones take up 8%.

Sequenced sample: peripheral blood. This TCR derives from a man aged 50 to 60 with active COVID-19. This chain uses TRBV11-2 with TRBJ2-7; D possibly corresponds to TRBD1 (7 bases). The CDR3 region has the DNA TGTGCCAGCAACAATTATGGCGGGGACAGTGGCTTGTACGAGCAGTACTTC. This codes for CASNNYGGDSGLYEQYF. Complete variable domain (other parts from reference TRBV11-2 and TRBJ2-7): EAGVAQSPRYKIIEKRQSVAFWCNPISGHATLYWYQQILGQGPKLLIQFQNNGVVDDSQLPKDRFSAERLKGVDSTLKIQPAKLEDSAVYLCASNNYGGDSGLYEQYFGPGTRLTVT.